These 16 T cell receptor beta chains were sequenced from one sample in a study of blood T cell repertoires in COVID-19. Profiling relied on immunoSEQ multiplex PCR, and the TCRdb table lists in-frame clones only, not all of them. The sample contains some 70,000 clones, 88% of which appear only once. The sample comprised peripheral blood. The source of these receptors is a woman in her sixties or seventies with acute or convalescent COVID-19.

The chain employs TRBV5-5 and TRBJ2-7; D call uncertain. Trimming cost V 0 bases and J 2 bases, with 12 bases left between them. The CDR3 sequence is 15 residues long. Germline V gene sequence: CDR1 SGHKS, CDR2 YYEKEE (reference sequence). The DNA of the CDR3 is TGTGCCAGCAGCTTGGGGGTCCTCACTACCTACGAGCAGTACTTC. Translating it yields CASSLGVLTTYEQYF. Combining the CDR3 with reference TRBV5-5 and TRBJ2-7 gives the whole variable domain DAGVTQSPTHLIKTRGQQVTLRCSPISGHKSVSWYQQVLGQGPQFIFQYYEKEERGRGNFPDRFSARQFPNYSSELNVNALLLGDSALYLCASSLGVLTTYEQYFGPGTRLTVT.

The chain combines TRBV5-1 with TRBJ2-2; the D gene is possibly TRBD1 (7 bases). CDR1 is SGHRS and CDR2 is YFSETQ in the germline V gene. V was clipped by 1 base and J by 5 bases, with 15 bases between them. The CDR3 loop spans 16 amino acids. In nucleotides, the CDR3 is TGCGCCAGCAGCTTGTATGTCAGGGGGGATACCGGGGAGCTGTTTTTT. Amino acid sequence: CASSLYVRGDTGELFF.

This chain connects TRBV15 to TRBJ1-1; a weak D match, TRBD1 (5 bases). The CDR3 covers 14 residues. Germline V gives CDR1 LNHNV, CDR2 YYDKDF (reference sequence). V shed 3 bases and J shed 11 bases, with 19 bases lying between them. The CDR3 nucleotides are TGTGCCACCAGCAGCTCAACACCCAGGGAAAAGGCTTTCTTT. Protein: CATSSSTPREKAFF.

The chain recombines TRBV28 with TRBJ2-5, with D possibly being TRBD1 (6 bases). The V gene lost 5 bases and the J gene lost 0 bases, with 16 bases spanning the gap. There are 16 residues in the CDR3. Germline V CDR1 and CDR2: MDHEN, SYDVKM. CDR3 amino acids: CASSPPTGSYQETQYF. CDR3 bases: TGTGCCAGCAGTCCTCCGACAGGTTCGTACCAAGAGACCCAGTACTTC.

A remark on this clone: Other DNA sequences in this sample translate to the same CDR3. The CDR3 sequence is CASSYSGGNQPQHF. CDR3 DNA: TGTGCCAGCAGTTACTCAGGAGGAAATCAGCCCCAGCATTTT. The chain joins TRBV6-5 to TRBJ1-5; D is ambiguous. The CDR3 is 14 amino acids. Trimming took 0 bases from V and 4 from J, leaving 7 bases between them. Per the germline V gene, CDR1 is MNHEY and CDR2 is SVGAGI.

This clone turned up a few times. The J gene is TRBJ1-1, the V gene TRBV28; D call uncertain. V shed 10 bases and J shed 11 bases, with 17 bases lying between them. Germline-derived CDR1 and CDR2 are MDHEN and SYDVKM. The CDR3 contains 11 residues. DNA for the CDR3: TGTGCCACCCAGGCCCGTCACGAGGCTTTCTTT. Its protein product is CATQARHEAFF.

The genes are TRBV19 and TRBJ1-5; 8 bases agree with TRBD1. CDR1 and CDR2 (germline): LNHDA, SQIVND (reference sequence). The CDR3 consists of 16 residues. After removal of 7 bases from V and 7 bases from J, the junction contained 15 bases not matched to a gene. CDR3 sequence (DNA): TGTGCCAGTACCGGGCGGACAGGGCGGTTAGGACAGCCCCAGCATTTT. This codes for CASTGRTGRLGQPQHF.

The chain employs TRBV9 and TRBJ2-2; TRBD1 is a possible D gene (6 bases). V lost 4 bases to trimming and J lost 4 bases, with 17 bases between them. CDR3 length: 16 residues. Germline V CDR1 and CDR2: SGDLS, YYNGEE. The CDR3 protein is CASSPTTDSPTGELFF. DNA of the CDR3: TGTGCCAGCAGCCCCACCACGGACAGTCCCACCGGGGAGCTGTTTTTT.

This chain's CDR3 is CASSILTGSTEAFF. The CDR3 coding sequence is TGTGCCAGTAGTATCCTCACAGGGTCCACTGAAGCTTTCTTT. This rearrangement joins TRBV19 to TRBJ1-1, with TRBD1 as a possible D gene (6 bases). Between the trimmed V and J ends, which lost 3 bases and 4 bases, there was a span of 12 bases. Per germline, CDR1 LNHDA and CDR2 SQIVND (reference sequence). CDR3 size: 14 residues.

The rearrangement uses TRBV11-2 and TRBJ1-1, with unresolved D. The CDR3 contains 15 residues. V was cut by 4 bases and J by 4 bases, with 16 bases left in between. The germline CDR1 and CDR2 sequences are SGHAT and FQNNGV. The CDR3 sequence: CASSSVLVAGTEAFF. The CDR3 nucleotides are TGTGCCAGCAGCTCCGTCCTGGTCGCGGGCACTGAAGCTTTCTTT.

J is TRBJ2-3 and V is TRBV7-9; D not certain. Trimming pared 4 bases from V and 0 bases from J, leaving 8 bases between. Germline V gene lookup returns CDR1 SEHNR and CDR2 FQNEAQ (reference sequence). This CDR3 comprises 14 residues. CDR3 DNA: TGTGCCAGCAGCTCCAGTACGAGCACAGATACGCAGTATTTT. Amino acids: CASSSSTSTDTQYF.

The V and J genes are TRBV7-9 and TRBJ2-2, with TRBD1 identical over 9 bases. The germline V gene has CDR1 SEHNR and CDR2 FQNEAQ (reference sequence). CDR3 length: 18 residues. Unmatched junction bases numbered 12, after V lost 3 bases and J lost 4 bases. CDR3 in DNA: TGTGCCAGCAGCTTTACCAGGACCGGGACAGGGTCCACCGGGGAGCTGTTTTTT. It yields the protein CASSFTRTGTGSTGELFF.

The CDR3 sequence is CASSFLPRGKGYGYTF. For the CDR3, the DNA is TGTGCCAGCAGTTTTCTTCCCCGGGGGAAAGGCTATGGCTACACCTTC. The J gene is TRBJ1-2, the V gene TRBV28; possible D gene TRBD1, 5 bases. CDR3 length equals 16 residues. Trimming took off 3 bases at V and 4 bases at J, with 18 bases between the two ends. Germline lookup yields CDR1 MDHEN and CDR2 SYDVKM.

V gene TRBV7-2 combines with J gene TRBJ2-5; TRBD2 matches at 10 bases. The germline gives CDR1 SGHTA, CDR2 FQGNSA. This CDR3 has 14 amino acids. V shed 3 bases and J 3 bases; nucleotides not matched to a gene: 1. The CDR3 nucleotides read TGTGCCAGCAGCTTCCTAGCGGGAGAAGAGACCCAGTACTTC. This gives the protein CASSFLAGEETQYF.

The chain couples TRBV12-3 or TRBV12-4 to TRBJ1-1; D not resolved. This CDR3 is built from 13 residues. V was cut by 3 bases and J by 1 base, with 6 bases left in between. The CDR3 spells CASSFRENTEAFF. CDR3 nucleotide sequence: TGTGCCAGCAGTTTCCGGGAGAACACTGAAGCTTTCTTT.

This chain joins TRBV6-6 and TRBJ2-7; D may be TRBD2 (6 bases). Germline V gives CDR1 MNHNY, CDR2 SVGAGI (reference sequence). With 5 bases removed from V and 3 bases from J, the gap between germline ends came to 14 bases. The CDR3 totals 14 residues. The CDR3 DNA sequence: TGTGCCAGCAGTAAAACCCGGGAGAGCTACGAGCAGTACTTC. As protein: CASSKTRESYEQYF.